This T cell receptor (beta chain) originates from a study of control samples from healthy donors and cancer patients. CDR3 size: 14 residues. Germline-derived CDR1 and CDR2 are SGHVS and FNYEAQ. Trimming took off 5 bases at V and 2 bases at J, with 11 bases between the two ends. Libraries were prepared by immunoSEQ multiplex PCR; TCRdb keeps only in-frame clonotypes and omits some of them. The table shows 100,000 to 150,000 clones, with approximately 90% occurring only once. The receptor was derived from a man aged 45-65 years in good health. Sample: blood. V is TRBV7-6 and J is TRBJ2-3; TRBD1 might be the D (5 bases). CDR3: CASSGATDTDTQYF. DNA of the CDR3: TGTGCCAGCAGCGGGGCTACCGACACAGATACGCAGTATTTT.